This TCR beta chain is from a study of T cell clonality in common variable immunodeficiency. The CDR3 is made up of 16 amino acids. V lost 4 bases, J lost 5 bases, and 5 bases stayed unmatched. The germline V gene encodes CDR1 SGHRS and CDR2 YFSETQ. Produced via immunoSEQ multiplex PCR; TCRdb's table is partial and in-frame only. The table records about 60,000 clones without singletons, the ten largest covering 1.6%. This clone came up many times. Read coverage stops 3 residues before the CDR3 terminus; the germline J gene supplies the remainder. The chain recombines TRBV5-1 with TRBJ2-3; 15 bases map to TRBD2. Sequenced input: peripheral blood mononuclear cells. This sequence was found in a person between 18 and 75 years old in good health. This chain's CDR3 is CASSIGGLAGGDTQYF. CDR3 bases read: TGCGCCAGCAGCATTGGGGGACTAGCGGGAGGAGATACG.